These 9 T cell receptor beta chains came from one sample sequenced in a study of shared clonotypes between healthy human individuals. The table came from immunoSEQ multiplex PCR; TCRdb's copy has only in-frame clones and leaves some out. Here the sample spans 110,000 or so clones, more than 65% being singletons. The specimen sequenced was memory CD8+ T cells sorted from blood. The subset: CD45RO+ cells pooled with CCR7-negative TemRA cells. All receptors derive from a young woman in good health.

As DNA, the CDR3 is TGCAGCGTTGTTGTTGCAGGTTGGAACACTGAAGCTTTCTTT. Translated, it gives CSVVVAGWNTEAFF. The rearrangement joins TRBV29-1 to TRBJ1-1; D gene unclear. CDR3 size: 14 residues. Trimming took off 4 bases at V and 1 base at J, with 13 bases between the two ends. Germline V gene sequence: CDR1 SQVTM, CDR2 ANQGSEA. The whole variable domain, filled in from reference TRBV29-1 and TRBJ1-1, reads SAVISQKPSRDICQRGTSLTIQCQVDSQVTMMFWYRQQPGQSLTLIATANQGSEATYESGFVIDKFPISRPNLTFSTLTVSNMSPEDSSIYLCSVVVAGWNTEAFFGQGTRLTVV.

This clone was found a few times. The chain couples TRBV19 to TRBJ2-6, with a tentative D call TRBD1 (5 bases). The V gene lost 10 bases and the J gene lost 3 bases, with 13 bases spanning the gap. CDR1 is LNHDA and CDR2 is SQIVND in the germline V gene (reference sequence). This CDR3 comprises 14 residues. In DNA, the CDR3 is TGTGCCACCTCAGGGATTCTTGGGGCCAACGTCCTGACTTTC. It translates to CATSGILGANVLTF.

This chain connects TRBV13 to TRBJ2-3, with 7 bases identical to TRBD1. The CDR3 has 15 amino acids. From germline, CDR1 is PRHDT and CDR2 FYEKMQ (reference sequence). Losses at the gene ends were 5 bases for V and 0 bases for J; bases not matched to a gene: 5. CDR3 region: CASSPQGDSTDTQYF. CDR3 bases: TGTGCCAGCAGCCCTCAGGGGGACAGCACAGATACGCAGTATTTT.

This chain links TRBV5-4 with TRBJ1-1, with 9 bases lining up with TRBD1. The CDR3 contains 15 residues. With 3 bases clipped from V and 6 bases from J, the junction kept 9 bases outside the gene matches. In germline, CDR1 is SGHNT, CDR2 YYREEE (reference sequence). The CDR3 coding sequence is TGTGCCAGCAGCTCAGAAAACCGGGACAGGGCTGAAGCTTTCTTT. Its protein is CASSSENRDRAEAFF.

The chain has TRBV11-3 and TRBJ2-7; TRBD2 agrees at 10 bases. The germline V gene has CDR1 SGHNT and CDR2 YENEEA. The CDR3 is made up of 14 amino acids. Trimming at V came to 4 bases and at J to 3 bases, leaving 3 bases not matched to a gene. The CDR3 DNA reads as TGTGCCAGCAGCTACGGGACTAGCGTCTACGAGCAGTACTTC. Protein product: CASSYGTSVYEQYF.

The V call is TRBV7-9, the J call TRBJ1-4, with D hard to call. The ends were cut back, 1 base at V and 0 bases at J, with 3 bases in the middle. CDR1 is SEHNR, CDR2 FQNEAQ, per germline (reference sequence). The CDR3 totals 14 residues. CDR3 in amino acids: CASSLGPTNEKLFF. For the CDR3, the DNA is TGTGCCAGCAGCTTAGGGCCAACTAATGAAAAACTGTTTTTT.

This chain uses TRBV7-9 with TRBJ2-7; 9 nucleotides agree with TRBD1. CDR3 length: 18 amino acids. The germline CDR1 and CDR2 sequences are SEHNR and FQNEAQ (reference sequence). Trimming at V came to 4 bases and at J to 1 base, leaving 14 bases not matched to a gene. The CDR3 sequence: CASSSYPPRDRVSYEQYF. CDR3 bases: TGTGCCAGCAGCTCTTATCCACCGCGGGACAGGGTTTCCTACGAGCAGTACTTC.

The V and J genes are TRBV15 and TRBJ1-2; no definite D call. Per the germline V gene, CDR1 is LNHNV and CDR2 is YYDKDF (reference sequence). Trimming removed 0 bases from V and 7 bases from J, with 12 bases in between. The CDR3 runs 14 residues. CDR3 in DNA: TGTGCCACCAGCAGAGACACGGTTTCTCGTGGCTACACCTTC. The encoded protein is CATSRDTVSRGYTF. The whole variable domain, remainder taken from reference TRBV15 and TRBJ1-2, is DAMVIQNPRYQVTQFGKPVTLSCSQTLNHNVMYWYQQKSSQAPKLLFHYYDKDFNNEADTPDNFQSRRPNTSFCFLDIRSPGLGDTAMYLCATSRDTVSRGYTFGSGTRLTVV.

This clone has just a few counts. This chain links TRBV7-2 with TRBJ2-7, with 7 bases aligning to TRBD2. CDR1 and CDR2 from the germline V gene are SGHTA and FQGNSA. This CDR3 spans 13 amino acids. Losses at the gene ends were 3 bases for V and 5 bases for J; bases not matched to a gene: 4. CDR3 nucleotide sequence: TGTGCCAGCAGCTTGACTAGCATCCACGAGCAGTACTTC. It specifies CASSLTSIHEQYF.